The T cell receptor (beta chain) described here comes from a study of shared clonotypes between healthy human individuals. Study outcomes and limitations: When naive CD4 clonotypes were compared across a handful of donors, about 4.9% were shared. Non-shared clonotypes displayed generation probabilities falling below those of clonotypes present in all four donors.

The table came from immunoSEQ multiplex PCR; TCRdb's copy has only in-frame clones and leaves some out. The data hold 1 million to 1.2 million clones, with roughly 80% observed a single time. CDR1 is MGHRA and CDR2 is YSYEKL in the germline V gene. This CDR3 is 16 amino acids long. V lost 1 base and J lost 9, with 21 bases in between. Comment on this clone: Antigen unknown.

Sequencing used memory CD4+ T cells from PBMCs. The subset: CD45RA-negative fraction. This TCR was sampled from a man aged 18 to 35 in good health. Some clones in this sample may be carry-over from other donors' samples. The chain recombines TRBV4-1 with TRBJ1-2; weak D call: TRBD1 (6 bases). The CDR3 is CASSQGGSGDRVSYTF. For the CDR3, the DNA is TGCGCCAGCAGCCAAGGGGGATCAGGGGATCGAGTAAGCTACACCTTC.